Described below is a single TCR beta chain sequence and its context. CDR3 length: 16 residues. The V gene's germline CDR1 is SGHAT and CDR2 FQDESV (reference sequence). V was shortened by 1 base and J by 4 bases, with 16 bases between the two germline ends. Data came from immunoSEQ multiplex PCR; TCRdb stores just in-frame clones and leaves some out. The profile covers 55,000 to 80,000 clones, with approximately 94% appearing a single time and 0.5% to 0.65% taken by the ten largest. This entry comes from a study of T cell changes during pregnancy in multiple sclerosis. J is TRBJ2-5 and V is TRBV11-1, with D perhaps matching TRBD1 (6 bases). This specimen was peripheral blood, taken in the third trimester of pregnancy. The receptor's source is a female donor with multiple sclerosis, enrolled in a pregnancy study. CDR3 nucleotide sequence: TGTGCCAGCAGCTTAGAGGGTAGGGGGTTTCGAGAGACCCAGTACTTC. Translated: CASSLEGRGFRETQYF.